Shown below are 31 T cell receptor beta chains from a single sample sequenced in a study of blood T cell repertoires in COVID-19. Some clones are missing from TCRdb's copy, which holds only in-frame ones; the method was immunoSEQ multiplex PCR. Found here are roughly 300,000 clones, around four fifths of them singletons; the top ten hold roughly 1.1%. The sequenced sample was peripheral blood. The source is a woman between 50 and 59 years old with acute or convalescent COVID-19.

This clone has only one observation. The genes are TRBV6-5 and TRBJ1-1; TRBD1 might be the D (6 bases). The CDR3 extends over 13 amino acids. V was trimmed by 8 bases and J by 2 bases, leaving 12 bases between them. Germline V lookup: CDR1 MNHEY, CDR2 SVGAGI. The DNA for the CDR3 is TGTGCCAGCCGACAGGCCGCTAACACTGAAGCTTTCTTT. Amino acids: CASRQAANTEAFF.

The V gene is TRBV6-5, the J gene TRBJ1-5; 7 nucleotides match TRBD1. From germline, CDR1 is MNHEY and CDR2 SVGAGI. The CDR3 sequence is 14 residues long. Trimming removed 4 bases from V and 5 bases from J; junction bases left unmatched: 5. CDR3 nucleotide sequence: TGTGCCAGCAGTTGGAGGGGGCGAGATCAGCCCCAGCATTTT. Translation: CASSWRGRDQPQHF.

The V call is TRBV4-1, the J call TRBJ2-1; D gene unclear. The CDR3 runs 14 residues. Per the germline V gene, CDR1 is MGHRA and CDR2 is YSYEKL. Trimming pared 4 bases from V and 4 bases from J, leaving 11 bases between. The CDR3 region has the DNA TGCGCCAGCAGCCTTGGCGGAGATTACAATGAGCAGTTCTTC. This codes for CASSLGGDYNEQFF.

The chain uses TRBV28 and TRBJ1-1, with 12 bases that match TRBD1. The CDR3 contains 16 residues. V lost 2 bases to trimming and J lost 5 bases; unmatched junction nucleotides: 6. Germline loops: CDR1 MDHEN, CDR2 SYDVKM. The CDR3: CASSLAGTGGRTEAFF. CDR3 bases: TGTGCCAGCAGTTTAGCCGGGACAGGGGGCAGGACTGAAGCTTTCTTT.

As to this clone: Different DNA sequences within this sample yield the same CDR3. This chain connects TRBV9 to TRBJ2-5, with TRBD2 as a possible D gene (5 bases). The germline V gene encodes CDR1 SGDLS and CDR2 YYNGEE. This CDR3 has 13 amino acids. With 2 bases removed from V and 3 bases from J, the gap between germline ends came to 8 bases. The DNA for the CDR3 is TGTGCCAGCAGCGTCCGGGGAGAAGAGACCCAGTACTTC. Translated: CASSVRGEETQYF. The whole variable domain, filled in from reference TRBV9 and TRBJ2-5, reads DSGVTQTPKHLITATGQRVTLRCSPRSGDLSVYWYQQSLDQGLQFLIQYYNGEERAKGNILERFSAQQFPDLHSELNLSSLELGDSALYFCASSVRGEETQYFGPGTRLLVL.

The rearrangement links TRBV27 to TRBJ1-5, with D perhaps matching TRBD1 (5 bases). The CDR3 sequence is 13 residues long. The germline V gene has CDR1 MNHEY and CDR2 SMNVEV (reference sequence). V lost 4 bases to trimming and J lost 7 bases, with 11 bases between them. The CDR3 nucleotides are TGTGCCAGCAGTTATGGAAGGGGACAGCCCCAGCATTTT. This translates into CASSYGRGQPQHF.

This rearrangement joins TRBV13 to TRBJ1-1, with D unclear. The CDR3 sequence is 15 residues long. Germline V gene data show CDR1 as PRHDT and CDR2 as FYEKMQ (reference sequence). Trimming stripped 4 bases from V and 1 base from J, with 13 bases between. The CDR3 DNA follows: TGTGCCAGCAGCTCCTCCGGGGTACCGAACACTGAAGCTTTCTTT. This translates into CASSSSGVPNTEAFF.

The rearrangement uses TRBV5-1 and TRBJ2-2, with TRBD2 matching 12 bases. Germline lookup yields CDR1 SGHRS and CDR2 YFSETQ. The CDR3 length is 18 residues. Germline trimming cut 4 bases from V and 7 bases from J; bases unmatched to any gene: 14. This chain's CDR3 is CASSPAPSGGALGGELFF. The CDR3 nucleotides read TGCGCCAGCAGCCCGGCCCCTAGCGGGGGGGCCTTGGGCGGGGAGCTGTTTTTT.

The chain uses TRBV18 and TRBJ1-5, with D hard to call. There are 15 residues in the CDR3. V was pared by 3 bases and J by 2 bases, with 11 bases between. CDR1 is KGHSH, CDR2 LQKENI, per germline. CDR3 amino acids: CASSPQANGNQPQHF. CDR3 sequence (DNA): TGTGCCAGCTCACCGCAGGCCAACGGCAATCAGCCCCAGCATTTT.

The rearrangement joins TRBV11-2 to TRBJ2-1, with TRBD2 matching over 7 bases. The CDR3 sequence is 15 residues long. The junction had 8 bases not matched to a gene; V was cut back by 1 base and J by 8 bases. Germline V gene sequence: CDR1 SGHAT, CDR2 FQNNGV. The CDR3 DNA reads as TGTGCCAGCAGCTTAGGGACTAGAGGGTTCGATGAGCAGTTCTTC. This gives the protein CASSLGTRGFDEQFF.

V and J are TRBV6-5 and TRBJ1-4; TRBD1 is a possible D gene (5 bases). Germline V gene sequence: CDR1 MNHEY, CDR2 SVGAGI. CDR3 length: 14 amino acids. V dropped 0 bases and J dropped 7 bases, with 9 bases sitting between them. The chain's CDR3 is CASSYSQGGEKLFF. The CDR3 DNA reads TGTGCCAGCAGTTACTCGCAGGGAGGTGAAAAACTGTTTTTT.

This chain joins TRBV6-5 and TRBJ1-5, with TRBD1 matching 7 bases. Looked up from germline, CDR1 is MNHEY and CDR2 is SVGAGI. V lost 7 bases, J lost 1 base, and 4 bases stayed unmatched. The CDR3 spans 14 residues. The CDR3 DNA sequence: TGTGCCAGCAATCCGACAGGGAGCAATCAGCCCCAGCATTTT. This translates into CASNPTGSNQPQHF.

The CDR3 coding sequence is TGTGCCAGCTCACAAACAGGGTGGGGCACTGAAGCTTTCTTT. Protein product: CASSQTGWGTEAFF. This chain links TRBV18 with TRBJ1-1, with D maybe TRBD1 (6 bases). Trimming shortened V by 4 bases and J by 4 bases, and 13 bases separated the two germline ends. The germline CDR1 and CDR2 sequences are KGHSH and LQKENI. This CDR3 spans 14 amino acids.

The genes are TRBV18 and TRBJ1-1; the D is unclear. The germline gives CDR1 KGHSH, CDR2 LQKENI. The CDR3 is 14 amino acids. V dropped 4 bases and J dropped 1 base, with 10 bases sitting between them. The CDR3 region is CASSLLDTNTEAFF. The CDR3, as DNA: TGTGCCAGCTCACTACTCGACACGAACACTGAAGCTTTCTTT.

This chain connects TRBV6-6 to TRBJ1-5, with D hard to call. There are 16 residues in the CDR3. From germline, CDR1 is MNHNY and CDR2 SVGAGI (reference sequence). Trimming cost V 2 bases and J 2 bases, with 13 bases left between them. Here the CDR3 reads CASSYRRYGGNQPQHF. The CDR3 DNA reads TGTGCCAGCAGTTACAGGAGATACGGAGGCAATCAGCCCCAGCATTTT.

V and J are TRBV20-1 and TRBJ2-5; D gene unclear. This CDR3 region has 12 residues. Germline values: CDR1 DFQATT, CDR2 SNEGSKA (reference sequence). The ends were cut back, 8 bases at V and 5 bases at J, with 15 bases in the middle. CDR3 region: CSPSGFQETQYF. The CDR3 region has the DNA TGCAGTCCGAGTGGGTTTCAGGAGACCCAGTACTTC.

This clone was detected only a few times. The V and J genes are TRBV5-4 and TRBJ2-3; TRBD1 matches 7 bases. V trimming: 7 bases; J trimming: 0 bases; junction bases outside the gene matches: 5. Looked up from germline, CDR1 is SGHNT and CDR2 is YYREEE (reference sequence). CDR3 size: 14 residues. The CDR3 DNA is TGTGCCAGCCGGCCGGGACAGAGCACAGATACGCAGTATTTT. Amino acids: CASRPGQSTDTQYF.

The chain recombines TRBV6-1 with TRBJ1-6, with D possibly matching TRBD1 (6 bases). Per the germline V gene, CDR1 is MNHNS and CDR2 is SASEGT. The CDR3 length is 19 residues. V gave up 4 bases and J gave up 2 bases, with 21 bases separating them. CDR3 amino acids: CASSGTEGQIFAYNSPLHF. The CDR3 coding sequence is TGTGCCAGCAGTGGAACTGAGGGACAAATCTTCGCCTATAATTCACCCCTCCACTTT.

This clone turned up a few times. The CDR3 coding sequence is TGCGCCAGCAGCGACCTGGGACAGCCCCAAGAGACCCAGTACTTC. Translation gives CASSDLGQPQETQYF. The chain carries TRBV5-1 and TRBJ2-5; 7 positions match TRBD1. The CDR3 loop spans 15 amino acids. Trimming cost V 4 bases and J 1 base; bases outside gene matches: 7. Germline CDR1 is SGHRS and CDR2 is YFSETQ.

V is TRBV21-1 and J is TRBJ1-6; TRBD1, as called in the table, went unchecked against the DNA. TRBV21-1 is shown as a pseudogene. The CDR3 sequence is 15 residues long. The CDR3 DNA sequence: TGTGCCAGCAACTCCCTGAGAGGTTGGGGCTCACCCCTCCACTTT. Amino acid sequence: CASNSLRGWGSPLHF.

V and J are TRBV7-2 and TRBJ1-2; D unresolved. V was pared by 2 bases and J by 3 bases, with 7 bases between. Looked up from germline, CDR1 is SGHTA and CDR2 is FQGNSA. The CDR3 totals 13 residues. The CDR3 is CASSLLPDYGYTF. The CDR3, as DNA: TGTGCCAGCAGCTTATTACCGGACTATGGCTACACCTTC.

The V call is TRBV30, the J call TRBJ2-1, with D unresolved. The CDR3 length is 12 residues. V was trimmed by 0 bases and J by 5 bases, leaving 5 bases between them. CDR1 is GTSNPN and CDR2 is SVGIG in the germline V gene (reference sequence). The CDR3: CAWSVSDNEQFF. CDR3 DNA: TGTGCCTGGAGTGTATCTGACAATGAGCAGTTCTTC.

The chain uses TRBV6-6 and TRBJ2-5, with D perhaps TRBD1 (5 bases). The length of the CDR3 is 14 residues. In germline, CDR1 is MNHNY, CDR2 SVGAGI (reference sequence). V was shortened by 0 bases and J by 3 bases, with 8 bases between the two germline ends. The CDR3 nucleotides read TGTGCCAGCAGTTACTCGGCAGGGAAAGAGACCCAGTACTTC. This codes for CASSYSAGKETQYF.

The CDR3 DNA is TGTGCCAGCAGACCCGGGACTACCCAAGAGACCCAGTACTTC. Translating gives CASRPGTTQETQYF. This chain links TRBV2 with TRBJ2-5; 7 bases are shared with TRBD2. With V trimmed by 6 bases and J by 1 base, 5 bases remained unmatched. Germline CDR1 SNHLY, CDR2 FYNNEI. The CDR3 is 14 residues long.

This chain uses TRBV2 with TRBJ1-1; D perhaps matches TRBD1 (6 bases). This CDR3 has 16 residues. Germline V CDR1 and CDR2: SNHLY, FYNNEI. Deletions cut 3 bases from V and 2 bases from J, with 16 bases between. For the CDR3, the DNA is TGTGCCAGCAGTGAGGGTGGGACAAAACCAAACACTGAAGCTTTCTTT. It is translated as CASSEGGTKPNTEAFF.

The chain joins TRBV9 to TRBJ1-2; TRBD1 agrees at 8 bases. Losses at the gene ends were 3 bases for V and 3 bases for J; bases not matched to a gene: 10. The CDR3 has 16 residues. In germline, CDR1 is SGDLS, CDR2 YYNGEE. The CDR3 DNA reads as TGTGCCAGCAGCGCCCACTCGGACAGGGCGGACTATGGCTACACCTTC. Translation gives CASSAHSDRADYGYTF.

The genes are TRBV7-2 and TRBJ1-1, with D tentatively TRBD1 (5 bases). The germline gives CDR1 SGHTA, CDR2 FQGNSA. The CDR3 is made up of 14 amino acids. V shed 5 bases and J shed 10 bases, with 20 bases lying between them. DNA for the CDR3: TGTGCCAGCAGCCCAGAATTAACAGGTCGTGGAGCTTTCTTT. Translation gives CASSPELTGRGAFF.

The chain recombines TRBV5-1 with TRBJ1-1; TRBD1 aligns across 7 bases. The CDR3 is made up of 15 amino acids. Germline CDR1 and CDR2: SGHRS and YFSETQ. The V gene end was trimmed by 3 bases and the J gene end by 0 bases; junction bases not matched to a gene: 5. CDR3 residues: CASSSRTGLNTEAFF. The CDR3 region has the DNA TGCGCCAGCAGCTCACGGACAGGCTTGAACACTGAAGCTTTCTTT.

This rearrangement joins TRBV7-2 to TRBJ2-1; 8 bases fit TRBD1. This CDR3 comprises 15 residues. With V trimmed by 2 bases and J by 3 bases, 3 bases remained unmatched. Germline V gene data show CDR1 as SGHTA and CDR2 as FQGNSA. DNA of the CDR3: TGTGCCAGCAGCTTAATGGACAGGGACTACAATGAGCAGTTCTTC. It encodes CASSLMDRDYNEQFF.

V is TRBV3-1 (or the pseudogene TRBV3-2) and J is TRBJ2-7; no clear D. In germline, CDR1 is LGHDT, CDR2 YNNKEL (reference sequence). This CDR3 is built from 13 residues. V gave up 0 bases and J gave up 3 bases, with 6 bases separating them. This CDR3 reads CASSQDRRYEQYF. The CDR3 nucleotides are TGTGCCAGCAGCCAAGATCGTCGCTACGAGCAGTACTTC.

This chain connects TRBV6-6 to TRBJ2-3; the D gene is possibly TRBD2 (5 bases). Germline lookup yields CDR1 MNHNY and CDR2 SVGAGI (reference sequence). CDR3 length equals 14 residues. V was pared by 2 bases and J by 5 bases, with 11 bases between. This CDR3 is CASSYPTTGDTQYF. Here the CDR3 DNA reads TGTGCCAGCAGTTACCCGACTACGGGAGATACGCAGTATTTT.